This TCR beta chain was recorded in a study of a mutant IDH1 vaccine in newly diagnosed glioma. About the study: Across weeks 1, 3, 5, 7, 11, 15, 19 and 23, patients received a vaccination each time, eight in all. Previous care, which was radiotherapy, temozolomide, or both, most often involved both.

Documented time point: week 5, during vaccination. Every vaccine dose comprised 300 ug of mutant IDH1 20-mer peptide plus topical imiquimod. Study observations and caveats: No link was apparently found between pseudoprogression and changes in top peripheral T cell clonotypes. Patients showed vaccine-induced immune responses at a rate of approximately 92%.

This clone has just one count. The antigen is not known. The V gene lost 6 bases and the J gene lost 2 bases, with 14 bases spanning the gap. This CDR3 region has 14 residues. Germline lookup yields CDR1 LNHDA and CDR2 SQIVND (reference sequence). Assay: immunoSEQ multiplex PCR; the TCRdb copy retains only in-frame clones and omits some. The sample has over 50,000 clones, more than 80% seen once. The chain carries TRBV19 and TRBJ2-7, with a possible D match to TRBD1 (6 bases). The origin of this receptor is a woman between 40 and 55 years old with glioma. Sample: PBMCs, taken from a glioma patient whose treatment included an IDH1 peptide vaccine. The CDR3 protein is CASSSRGRAYEQYF. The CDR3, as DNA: TGTGCCAGTAGCTCGAGGGGGAGAGCCTACGAGCAGTACTTC.